This record concerns one T cell receptor beta chain sequence. Its antigen is currently unknown. This CDR3 spans 13 amino acids. V lost 3 bases to trimming and J lost 5 bases, with 10 bases between them. This entry is derived from a study of T cell repertoires in cytomegalovirus infection. Study summary: It was recently identified HLA-C-restricted and well-studied HLA-B-restricted CMV epitopes that the study used. Through public TCR beta signatures, both CMV infection and matching HLA type were indicated.

Study-wide results and limits: Carriers of CMV plus the relevant HLA were identified by cumulative public TCR beta family frequency. Predominance within the ex vivo response was attributable to HLA-C-restricted CMV-specific TCR beta clonotypes.

In TCRdb, the reads were re-called with MiXCR into one record per CDR3 protein. There are some 900,000 distinct CDR3 sequences in the sample; about 30% occur only once, and 12% lies in the top ten. The sequencing here drew on cultured CD8+ T cells from PBMCs, taken from culture after CMV antigen stimulation. This clonotype was sampled from a human donor in good health (CMV status not recorded). Some clones in this sample may be carry-over from other donors' samples. This sequence joins TRBV12-3 or TRBV12-4 and TRBJ2-5, with unresolved D. The CDR3 DNA reads as TGTGCCAGCAGTTTGCAGATGGTCGAGACCCAGTACTTC. Its protein product is CASSLQMVETQYF.